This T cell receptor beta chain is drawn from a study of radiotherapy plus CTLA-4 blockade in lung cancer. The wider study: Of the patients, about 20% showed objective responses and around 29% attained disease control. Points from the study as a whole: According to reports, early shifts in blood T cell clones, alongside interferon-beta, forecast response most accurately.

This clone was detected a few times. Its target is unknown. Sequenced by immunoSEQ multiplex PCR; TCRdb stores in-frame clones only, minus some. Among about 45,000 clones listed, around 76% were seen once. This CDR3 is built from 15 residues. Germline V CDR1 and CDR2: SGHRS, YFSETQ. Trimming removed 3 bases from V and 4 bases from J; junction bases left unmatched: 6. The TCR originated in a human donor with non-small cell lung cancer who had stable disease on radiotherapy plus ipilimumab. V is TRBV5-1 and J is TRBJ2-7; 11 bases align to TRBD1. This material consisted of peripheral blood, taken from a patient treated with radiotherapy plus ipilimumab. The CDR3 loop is CASSSPGQGDYEQYF. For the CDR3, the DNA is TGCGCCAGCAGCTCTCCGGGACAGGGGGATTACGAGCAGTACTTC.